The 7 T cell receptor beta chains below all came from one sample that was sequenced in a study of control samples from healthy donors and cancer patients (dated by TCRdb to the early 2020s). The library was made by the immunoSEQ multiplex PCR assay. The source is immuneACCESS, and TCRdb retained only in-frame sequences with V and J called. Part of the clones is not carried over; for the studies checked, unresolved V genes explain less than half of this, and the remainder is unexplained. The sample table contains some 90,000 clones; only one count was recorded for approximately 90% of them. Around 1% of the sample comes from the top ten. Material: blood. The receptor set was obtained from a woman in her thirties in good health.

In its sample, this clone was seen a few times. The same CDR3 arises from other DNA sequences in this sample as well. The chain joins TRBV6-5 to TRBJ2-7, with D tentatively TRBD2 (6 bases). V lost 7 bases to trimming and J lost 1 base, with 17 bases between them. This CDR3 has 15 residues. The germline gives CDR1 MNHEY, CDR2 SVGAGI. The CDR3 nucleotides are TGTGCCAGCAAGGGCGGGTCCGGGGGTTCCTACGAGCAGTACTTC. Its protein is CASKGGSGGSYEQYF.

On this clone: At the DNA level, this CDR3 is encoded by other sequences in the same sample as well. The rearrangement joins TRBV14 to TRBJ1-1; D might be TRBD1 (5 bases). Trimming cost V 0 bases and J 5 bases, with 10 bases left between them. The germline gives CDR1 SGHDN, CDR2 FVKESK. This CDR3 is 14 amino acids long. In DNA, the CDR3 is TGTGCCAGCAGCCAAGAGCGGGGGTCGACTGAAGCTTTCTTT. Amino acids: CASSQERGSTEAFF.

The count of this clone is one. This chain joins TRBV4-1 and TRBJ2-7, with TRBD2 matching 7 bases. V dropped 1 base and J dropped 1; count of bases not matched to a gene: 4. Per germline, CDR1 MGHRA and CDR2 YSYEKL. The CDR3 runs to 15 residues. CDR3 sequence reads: CASSQGSGMSYEQYF. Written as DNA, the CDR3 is TGCGCCAGCAGCCAAGGGAGCGGGATGTCCTACGAGCAGTACTTC.

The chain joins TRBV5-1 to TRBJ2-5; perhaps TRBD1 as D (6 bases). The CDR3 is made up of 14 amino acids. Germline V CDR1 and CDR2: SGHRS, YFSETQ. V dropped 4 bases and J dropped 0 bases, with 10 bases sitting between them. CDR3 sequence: CASSLQGHQETQYF. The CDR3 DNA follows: TGCGCCAGCAGCCTACAGGGACACCAAGAGACCCAGTACTTC.

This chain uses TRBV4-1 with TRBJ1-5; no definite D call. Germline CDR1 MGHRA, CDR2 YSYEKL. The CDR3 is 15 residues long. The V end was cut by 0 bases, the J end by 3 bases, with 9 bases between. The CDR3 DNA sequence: TGCGCCAGCAGCCAAGATAGGAGCCTCAATCAGCCCCAGCATTTT. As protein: CASSQDRSLNQPQHF.

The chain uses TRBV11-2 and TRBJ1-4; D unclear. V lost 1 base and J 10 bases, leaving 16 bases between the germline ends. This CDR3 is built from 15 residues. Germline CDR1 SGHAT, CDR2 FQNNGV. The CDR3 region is CASSLAVAGWGKLFF. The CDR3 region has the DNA TGTGCCAGCAGCTTAGCGGTGGCGGGGTGGGGAAAACTGTTTTTT.

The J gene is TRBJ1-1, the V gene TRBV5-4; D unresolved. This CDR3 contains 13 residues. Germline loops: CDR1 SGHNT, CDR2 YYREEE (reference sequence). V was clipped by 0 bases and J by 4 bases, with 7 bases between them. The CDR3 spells CASSLGTGTEAFF. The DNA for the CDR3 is TGTGCCAGCAGCTTGGGGACCGGCACTGAAGCTTTCTTT.